Listed below are T cell receptor beta chains from one sample, sequenced in a study of metastatic and nonmetastatic thyroid tumors. MiXCR re-clonotyped the PCR reads for TCRdb. The table lists tens of thousands of clones, around 16% of them singletons. Sequenced sample: blood. The source is a male donor with papillary thyroid cancer or a benign thyroid nodule (not recorded which). Some clones in this sample may be carry-over from other donors' samples. Both conserved end residues are part of each CDR3. The D gene is left open where the match is weak. For some rows the clone size is stated as once, few or many, or as a class when expanded; others skip it.

v_gene: TRBV6-1
d_gene: -
abundance: few
j_gene: TRBJ2-3
CDR3nt: TGCTCCAGCAGTGATATTGGGTTGTCGACAGATACGCAGTATTTT
CDR3aa: CSSSDIGLSTDTQYF

v_gene: TRBV18
d_gene: -
abundance: many
j_gene: TRBJ2-1
CDR3nt: TGTGCCAGCTCACCACCTTCAGCGGGCAACCGAAACAATGAGCAGTTCTTC
CDR3aa: CASSPPSAGNRNNEQFF

v_gene: TRBV6-1
d_gene: -
abundance: many
j_gene: TRBJ1-6
CDR3nt: TGTGCCAGCAGAATAGGGCCACATCCAGATTCACCCCTCCACTTT
CDR3aa: CASRIGPHPDSPLHF

v_gene: TRBV6-1
d_gene: TRBD1
abundance: few
j_gene: TRBJ2-3
CDR3nt: TGTGCCAGCAGCCTGACAGGGGGCGCCAGCTCAGATACGCAGTATTTT
CDR3aa: CASSLTGGASSDTQYF

v_gene: TRBV6-2/TRBV6-3
d_gene: TRBD2
abundance: few
j_gene: TRBJ2-2
CDR3nt: TGTGCCAGCAGGGCTCCCCGAGGTACCGGGGGGAACGCCGGGGAGCTGTTTTTT
CDR3aa: CASRAPRGTGGNAGELFF

v_gene: TRBV6-1
d_gene: -
abundance: medium-sized
j_gene: TRBJ2-7
CDR3nt: TGTGCCAGCAGTGATTGGGGAATTTCCTACGAGCAGTACTTC
CDR3aa: CASSDWGISYEQYF

v_gene: TRBV7-6
d_gene: -
abundance: many
j_gene: TRBJ1-2
CDR3nt: TGTGCCAGCAGCTTAGATCAGGGCTATGGCTACACCTTC
CDR3aa: CASSLDQGYGYTF

v_gene: TRBV28
d_gene: TRBD2
abundance: -
j_gene: TRBJ2-5
CDR3nt: TGTGCCAGCAGTAACCCGGGACTAGCGGGAGGAAGGTATACCCAGTACTTC
CDR3aa: CASSNPGLAGGRYTQYF

v_gene: TRBV5-1
d_gene: -
abundance: many
j_gene: TRBJ1-1
CDR3nt: TGCGCCAGCAGCACAGACAGCTACGTTGAAGCTTTCTTT
CDR3aa: CASSTDSYVEAFF

v_gene: TRBV19
d_gene: -
abundance: -
j_gene: TRBJ2-7
CDR3nt: TGTGCCAGTAGTATAGCAGCAGGAACCTACGAGCAGTACTTC
CDR3aa: CASSIAAGTYEQYF

v_gene: TRBV7-3
d_gene: TRBD2
abundance: -
j_gene: TRBJ2-7
CDR3nt: TGTGCCAGCAGCCAACCCGGGACTACCTACGAGCAGTACTTC
CDR3aa: CASSQPGTTYEQYF

v_gene: TRBV30
d_gene: -
abundance: many
j_gene: TRBJ2-2
CDR3nt: TGTGCCTGGAGGGGTTCGCTCCTGCGGCTCACCGGGGAGCTGTTTTTT
CDR3aa: CAWRGSLLRLTGELFF

v_gene: TRBV28
d_gene: TRBD2
abundance: many
j_gene: TRBJ2-1
CDR3nt: TGTGCCAGCAGTTTGGGGGTTCGGAGCGGGAGCCAAAGCTCCTACAATGAGCAGTTCTTC
CDR3aa: CASSLGVRSGSQSSYNEQFF

v_gene: TRBV11-2
d_gene: -
abundance: many
j_gene: TRBJ2-5
CDR3nt: TGTGCCAGCACTTTACGGGGAGAGGAGACCCAGTACTTC
CDR3aa: CASTLRGEETQYF

v_gene: TRBV6-1
d_gene: -
abundance: few
j_gene: TRBJ2-7
CDR3nt: TGTGCCAGCAGTGAAGACCGAGACTACGATCATTACTTC
CDR3aa: CASSEDRDYDHYF

v_gene: TRBV2
d_gene: TRBD1
abundance: many
j_gene: TRBJ2-2
CDR3nt: TGTGCCAGCGGTGAGACAGGGATGGCCGGGGAGCTGTTTTTT
CDR3aa: CASGETGMAGELFF

v_gene: TRBV7-6
d_gene: -
abundance: -
j_gene: TRBJ2-1
CDR3nt: TGTGCCAGCAGCGGAGTGGGGGGGGCATCCAATGAGCAGTTCTTC
CDR3aa: CASSGVGGASNEQFF

v_gene: TRBV12-3/TRBV12-4
d_gene: -
abundance: -
j_gene: TRBJ2-7
CDR3nt: TGTGCCAGCAGTCAACTAGGGACGAACTACGAGCAGTACTTC
CDR3aa: CASSQLGTNYEQYF

v_gene: TRBV6-4
d_gene: -
abundance: many
j_gene: TRBJ2-2
CDR3nt: TGTGCCAGCAGTGAGGTTTTGTTCGGAGGCGGGGAGCTGTTTTTT
CDR3aa: CASSEVLFGGGELFF

v_gene: TRBV6-2/TRBV6-3
d_gene: -
abundance: -
j_gene: TRBJ2-1
CDR3nt: TGTGCCAGCATTTACGAATTACTAGCAGATGAGCGGTTCTTC
CDR3aa: CASIYELLADERFF

v_gene: TRBV18
d_gene: TRBD1
abundance: many
j_gene: TRBJ1-3
CDR3nt: TGTGCCAGCTCACCACCGGGACAGGGCTACGGAAACACCATATATTTT
CDR3aa: CASSPPGQGYGNTIYF

v_gene: TRBV6-1
d_gene: -
abundance: many
j_gene: TRBJ2-1
CDR3nt: TGTGCCAGCAGTGAAAAATCATGGGCCTCCCCCTACAATGAGCAGTTCTTC
CDR3aa: CASSEKSWASPYNEQFF

v_gene: TRBV20-1
d_gene: -
abundance: -
j_gene: TRBJ1-3
CDR3nt: TGCAGTGCTGCCGACGTGGTCGGGAATCAAGGAAACACCATATATTTT
CDR3aa: CSAADVVGNQGNTIYF

v_gene: TRBV20-1
d_gene: -
abundance: few
j_gene: TRBJ2-7
CDR3nt: TGCAGTGCTAGAGATCTGCGTGGGGGCGGGAGCTACGAGCAGTACTTC
CDR3aa: CSARDLRGGGSYEQYF